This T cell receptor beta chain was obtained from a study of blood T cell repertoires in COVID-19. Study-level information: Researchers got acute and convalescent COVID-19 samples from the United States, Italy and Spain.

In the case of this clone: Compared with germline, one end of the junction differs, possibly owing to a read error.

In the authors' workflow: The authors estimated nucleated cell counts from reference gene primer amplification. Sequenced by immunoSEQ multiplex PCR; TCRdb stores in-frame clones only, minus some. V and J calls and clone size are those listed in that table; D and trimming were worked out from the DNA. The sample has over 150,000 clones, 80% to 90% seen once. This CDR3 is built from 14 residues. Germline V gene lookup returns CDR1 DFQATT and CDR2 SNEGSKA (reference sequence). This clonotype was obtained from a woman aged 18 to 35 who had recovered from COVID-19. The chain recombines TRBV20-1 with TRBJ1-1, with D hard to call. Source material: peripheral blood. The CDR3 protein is CSASRGNMNAEAFF. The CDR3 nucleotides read TGCAGTGCTAGTAGAGGTAATATGAACGCTGAAGCTTTCTTT.